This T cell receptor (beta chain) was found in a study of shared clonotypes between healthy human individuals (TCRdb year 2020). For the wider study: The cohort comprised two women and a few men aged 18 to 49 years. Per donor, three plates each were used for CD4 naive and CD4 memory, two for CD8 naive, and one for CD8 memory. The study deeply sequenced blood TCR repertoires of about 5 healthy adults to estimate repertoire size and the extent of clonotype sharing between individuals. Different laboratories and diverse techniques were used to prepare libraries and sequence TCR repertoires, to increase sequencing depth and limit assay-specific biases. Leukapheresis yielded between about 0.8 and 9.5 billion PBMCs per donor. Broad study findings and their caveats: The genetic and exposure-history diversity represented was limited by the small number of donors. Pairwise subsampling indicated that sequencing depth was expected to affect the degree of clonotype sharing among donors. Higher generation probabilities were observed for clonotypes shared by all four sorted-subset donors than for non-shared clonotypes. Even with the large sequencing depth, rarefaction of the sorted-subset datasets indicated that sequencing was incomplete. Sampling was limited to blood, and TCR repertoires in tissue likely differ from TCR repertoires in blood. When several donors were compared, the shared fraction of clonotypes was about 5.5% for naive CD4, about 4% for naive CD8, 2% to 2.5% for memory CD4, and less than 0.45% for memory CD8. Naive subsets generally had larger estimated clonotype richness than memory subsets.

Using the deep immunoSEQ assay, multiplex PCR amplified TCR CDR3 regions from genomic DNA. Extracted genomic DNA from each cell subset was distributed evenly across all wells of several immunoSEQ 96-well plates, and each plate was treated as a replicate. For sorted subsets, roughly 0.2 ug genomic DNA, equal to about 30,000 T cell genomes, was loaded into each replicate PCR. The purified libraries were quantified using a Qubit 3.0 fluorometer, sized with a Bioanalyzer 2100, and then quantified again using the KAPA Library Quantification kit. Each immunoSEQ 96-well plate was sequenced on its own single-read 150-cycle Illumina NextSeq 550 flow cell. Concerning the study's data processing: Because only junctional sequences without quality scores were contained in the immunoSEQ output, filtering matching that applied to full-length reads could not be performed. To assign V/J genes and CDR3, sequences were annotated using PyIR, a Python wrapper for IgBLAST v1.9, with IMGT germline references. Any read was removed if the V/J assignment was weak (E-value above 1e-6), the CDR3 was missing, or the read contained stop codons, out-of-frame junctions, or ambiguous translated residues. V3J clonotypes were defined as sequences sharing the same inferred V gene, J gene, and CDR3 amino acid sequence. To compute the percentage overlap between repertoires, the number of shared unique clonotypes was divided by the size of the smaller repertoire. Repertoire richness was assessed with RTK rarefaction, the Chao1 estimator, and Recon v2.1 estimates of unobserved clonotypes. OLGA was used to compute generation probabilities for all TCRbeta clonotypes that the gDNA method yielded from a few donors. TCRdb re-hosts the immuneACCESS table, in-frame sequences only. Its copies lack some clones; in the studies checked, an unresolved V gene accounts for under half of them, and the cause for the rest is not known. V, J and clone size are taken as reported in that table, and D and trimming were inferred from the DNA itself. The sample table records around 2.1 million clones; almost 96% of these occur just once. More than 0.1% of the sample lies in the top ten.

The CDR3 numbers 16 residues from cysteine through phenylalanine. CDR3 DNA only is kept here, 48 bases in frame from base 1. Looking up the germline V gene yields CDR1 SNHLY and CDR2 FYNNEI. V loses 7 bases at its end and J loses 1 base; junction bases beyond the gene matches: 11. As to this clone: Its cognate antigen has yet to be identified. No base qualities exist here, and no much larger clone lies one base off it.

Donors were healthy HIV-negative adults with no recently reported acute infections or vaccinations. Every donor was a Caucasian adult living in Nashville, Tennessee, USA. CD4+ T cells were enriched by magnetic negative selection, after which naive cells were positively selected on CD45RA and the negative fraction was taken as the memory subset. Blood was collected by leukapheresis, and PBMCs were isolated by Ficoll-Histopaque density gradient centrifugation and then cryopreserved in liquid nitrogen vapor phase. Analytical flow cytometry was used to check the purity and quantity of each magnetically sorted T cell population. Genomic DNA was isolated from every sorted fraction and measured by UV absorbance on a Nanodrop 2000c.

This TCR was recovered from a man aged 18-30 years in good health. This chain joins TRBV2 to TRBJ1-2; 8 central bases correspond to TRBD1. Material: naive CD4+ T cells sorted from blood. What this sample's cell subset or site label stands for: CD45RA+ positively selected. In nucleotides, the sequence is TGTGCCAGCACACCGGACAGGGTTAAAAGTAACTATGGCTACACCTTC. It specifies CASTPDRVKSNYGYTF.